The 2 T cell receptor beta chains given below trace back to one sample, sequenced in a study of beta chain features in type 1 diabetes. Sequencing targeted expressed TCRB transcripts, as all isolated RNA had been reverse transcribed. Method: immunoSEQ multiplex PCR; TCRdb's copy keeps in-frame clones and lacks some. The data hold hundreds of thousands of clones, with around an eighth observed a single time. General study points: Shortening of TCRB CDR3s, moderate but significant, appeared in all four CD4+ subsets of Type 1 diabetes patients.

For these TCRs, the target antigens are not known. Sequencing input: naive CD4+ T cells from blood. The receptors derive from a young man with type 1 diabetes.

As regards this clone: Additional DNA sequences in this sample encode the identical CDR3. The chain has TRBV5-1 and TRBJ1-2; possibly TRBD1 for D (5 bases). The CDR3 is made up of 14 amino acids. The germline V and J ends were trimmed by 0 bases and 6 bases, with 12 bases remaining between them. Germline CDR1 reads SGHRS; CDR2 reads YFSETQ. The CDR3 DNA sequence: TGCGCCAGCAGCTTGGTTGGGCAGGGTGATGGCTACACCTTC. Its protein is CASSLVGQGDGYTF.

The chain employs TRBV4-3 and TRBJ2-3; tentative D call: TRBD2 (6 bases). V shed 1 base and J shed 6 bases, with 14 bases lying between them. CDR3 length: 15 residues. Germline V lookup: CDR1 LGHNA, CDR2 YSLEER. The CDR3 region is CASSQGRVDWDTQYF. DNA of the CDR3: TGCGCCAGCAGCCAAGGGAGGGTTGACTGGGATACGCAGTATTTT.